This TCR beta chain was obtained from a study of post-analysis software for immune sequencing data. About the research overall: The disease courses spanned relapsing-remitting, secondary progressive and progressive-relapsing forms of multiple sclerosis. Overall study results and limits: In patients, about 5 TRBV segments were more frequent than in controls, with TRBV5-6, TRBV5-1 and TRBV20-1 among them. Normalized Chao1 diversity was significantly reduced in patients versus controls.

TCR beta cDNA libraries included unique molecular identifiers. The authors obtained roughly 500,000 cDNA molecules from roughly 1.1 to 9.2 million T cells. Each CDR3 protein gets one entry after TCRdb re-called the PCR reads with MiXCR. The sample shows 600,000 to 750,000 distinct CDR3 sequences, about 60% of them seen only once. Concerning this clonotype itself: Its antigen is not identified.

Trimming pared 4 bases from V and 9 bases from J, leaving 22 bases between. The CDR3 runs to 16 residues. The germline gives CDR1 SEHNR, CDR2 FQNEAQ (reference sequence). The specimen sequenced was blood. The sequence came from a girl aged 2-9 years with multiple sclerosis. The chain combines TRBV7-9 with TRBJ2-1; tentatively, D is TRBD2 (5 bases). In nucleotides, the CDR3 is TGTGCCAGCAGCTCGCATACTAGTACGGTCGCGGGTGAGCAGTTCTTC. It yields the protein CASSSHTSTVAGEQFF.